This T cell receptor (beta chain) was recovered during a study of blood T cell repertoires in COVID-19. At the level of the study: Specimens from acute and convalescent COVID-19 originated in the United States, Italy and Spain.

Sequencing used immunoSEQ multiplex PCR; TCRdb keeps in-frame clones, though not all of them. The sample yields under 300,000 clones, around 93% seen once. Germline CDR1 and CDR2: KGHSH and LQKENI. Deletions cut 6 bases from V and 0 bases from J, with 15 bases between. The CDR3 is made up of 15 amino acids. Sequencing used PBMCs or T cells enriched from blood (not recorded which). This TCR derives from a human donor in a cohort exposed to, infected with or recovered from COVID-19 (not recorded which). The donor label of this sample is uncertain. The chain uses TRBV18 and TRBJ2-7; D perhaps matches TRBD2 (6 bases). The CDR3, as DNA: TGTGCCAGCTCCTCGACGGGAGTTGGCTCCTACGAGCAGTACTTC. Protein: CASSSTGVGSYEQYF.